Described below is a single T cell receptor beta chain sequence and its context. The table came from immunoSEQ multiplex PCR; TCRdb's copy has only in-frame clones and leaves some out. This sample yields 39,000 or so clones, of which approximately 94% are seen a single time; about 7.6% belongs to the top ten. V lost 3 bases and J lost 2; bases outside the gene matches: 4. The CDR3 totals 14 residues. The V gene's germline CDR1 is MDHEN and CDR2 SYDVKM. This specimen belongs to a study of T cell changes during pregnancy in multiple sclerosis. This sequence originates from a female donor with multiple sclerosis, enrolled in a pregnancy study. The chain has TRBV28 and TRBJ2-7; 7 nucleotides match TRBD1. The source was CD8+ T cells from peripheral blood mononuclear cells, collected in the third trimester of pregnancy. The CDR3 reads CASSFDRVAYEQYF. In DNA form, the CDR3 reads TGTGCCAGCAGTTTCGACAGGGTTGCCTACGAGCAGTACTTC.